What follows is one T cell receptor beta chain and its context. The entry originates in a study of blood T cell repertoires in COVID-19. Study overall: Collection of acute and convalescent COVID-19 samples took place in the United States, Italy and Spain. Nucleic acid was either cDNA or gDNA, and it came from T cells, B-cell-depleted T cells, or PBMCs.

Some clones are missing from TCRdb's copy, which holds only in-frame ones; the method was immunoSEQ multiplex PCR. The repertoire holds 210,000 or so clones, about 86% seen once, with about 2% in the top ten. V lost 5 bases to trimming and J lost 2 bases, with 13 bases between them. Germline V gives CDR1 SGHNT, CDR2 YYREEE (reference sequence). The CDR3 is 14 amino acids. The sequencing input was peripheral blood. This chain connects TRBV5-4 to TRBJ2-5; D ambiguous. The receptor was derived from a woman between 45 and 60 years old with acute or convalescent COVID-19. The CDR3 DNA reads as TGTGCCAGCAGTTTCGCGACATATCAAGAGACCCAGTACTTC. Translated, it gives CASSFATYQETQYF.